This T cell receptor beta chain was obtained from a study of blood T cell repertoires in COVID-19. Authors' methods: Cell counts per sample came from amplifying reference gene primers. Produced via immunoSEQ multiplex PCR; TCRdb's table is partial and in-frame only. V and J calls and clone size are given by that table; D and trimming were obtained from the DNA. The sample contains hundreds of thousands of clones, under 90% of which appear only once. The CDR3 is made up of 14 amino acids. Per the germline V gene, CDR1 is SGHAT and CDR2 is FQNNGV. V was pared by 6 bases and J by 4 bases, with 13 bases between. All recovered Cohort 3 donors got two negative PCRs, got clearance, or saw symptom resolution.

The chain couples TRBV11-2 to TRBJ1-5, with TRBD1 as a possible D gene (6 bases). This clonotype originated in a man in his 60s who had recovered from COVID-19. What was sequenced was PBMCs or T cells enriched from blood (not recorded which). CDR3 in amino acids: CASSLGRGNQPQHF. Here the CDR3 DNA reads TGTGCCAGCAGTCTCGGGAGGGGGAATCAGCCCCAGCATTTT.